Presented here are 26 T cell receptor beta chains from one specimen sequenced in a study of CD8 T cells in ankylosing spondylitis. TCRdb fed the 5' RACE reads into MiXCR, producing one record per CDR3 protein. The repertoire holds approximately 150,000 distinct CDR3 sequences, with roughly 31% as singletons. Sequencing was done on a sample of synovial fluid, either unsorted or a sorted T cell fraction (not recorded which). The receptors come from a male donor with ankylosing spondylitis.

The CDR3 DNA is TGTGCCACCAGCAGAGGGGATTTAGCGGGAGGGGAGACCCAGTACTTC. Translating it yields CATSRGDLAGGETQYF. The chain is built from TRBV15 and TRBJ2-5, with 11 positions matching TRBD2. With 1 base clipped from V and 5 bases from J, the junction kept 6 bases outside the gene matches. Germline CDR1 is LNHNV and CDR2 is YYDKDF (reference sequence). This CDR3 contains 16 residues.

This clonotype was seen ten or more times. The chain recombines TRBV15 with TRBJ2-4; D is possibly TRBD1 (6 bases). Germline V lookup: CDR1 LNHNV, CDR2 YYDKDF (reference sequence). CDR3 length equals 14 residues. V was pared by 2 bases and J by 8 bases, with 13 bases between. CDR3 protein: CATSRLGGADIQYF. Written as DNA, the CDR3 is TGTGCCACCAGCAGACTTGGGGGCGCGGACATTCAGTACTTC.

The genes are TRBV7-8 and TRBJ1-4, with D uncertain. V was shortened by 0 bases and J by 5 bases, with 13 bases between the two germline ends. CDR1 is SGHVS and CDR2 is FQNEAQ in the germline V gene. This CDR3 spans 16 amino acids. The CDR3 bases are TGTGCCAGCAGCTTAGCGCCGGGGAGGTGGAATGAAAAACTGTTTTTT. Translation gives CASSLAPGRWNEKLFF.

This CDR3 is CASSKGTANNSPLHF. CDR3 nucleotides: TGTGCCAGCAGTAAAGGGACAGCAAATAATTCACCCCTCCACTTT. The rearrangement links TRBV27 to TRBJ1-6; 7 bases fit TRBD1. The V gene end was trimmed by 5 bases and the J gene end by 5 bases; junction bases not matched to a gene: 6. Germline CDR1 and CDR2: MNHEY and SMNVEV (reference sequence). CDR3 length equals 15 residues.

In its sample, this clonotype was seen a few times. The chain is built from TRBV12-3 or TRBV12-4 and TRBJ1-2, with D unclear. The V and J ends lost 3 bases and 8 bases respectively, with 10 bases between them. The CDR3 runs to 12 residues. The DNA of the CDR3 is TGTGCCAGCAGTTTTGAGCGGCGAGGCTACACCTTC. Its protein is CASSFERRGYTF.

The chain couples TRBV29-1 to TRBJ2-7; 9 nucleotides align to TRBD1. The CDR3 totals 12 residues. The V gene end was trimmed by 7 bases and the J gene end by 4 bases; junction bases not matched to a gene: 5. CDR1 and CDR2 from the germline V gene are SQVTM and ANQGSEA. The CDR3 region has the DNA TGCAGCGCTGGACAGGGGTTATACGAGCAGTACTTC. Translated, it gives CSAGQGLYEQYF.

The chain links TRBV20-1 to TRBJ2-1; possible D gene TRBD2, 5 bases. The CDR3 totals 15 residues. V was clipped by 5 bases and J by 9 bases, with 23 bases between them. Germline-derived CDR1 and CDR2 are DFQATT and SNEGSKA (reference sequence). The DNA for the CDR3 is TGCAGTGCTGGGCGTCGTGCGGGCTCAAACCTTGAGCAGTTCTTC. The encoded protein is CSAGRRAGSNLEQFF.

By frequency in the sample, this clonotype is medium-sized (0.01 to 0.1%). This chain connects TRBV7-2 to TRBJ2-5; 11 bases match TRBD2. The germline gives CDR1 SGHTA, CDR2 FQGNSA. V lost 5 bases, J lost 2 bases, and 4 bases stayed unmatched. The length of the CDR3 is 15 residues. The CDR3 DNA sequence: TGTGCCAGCAGCATGTTAGCGGGAGGGCAAGAGACCCAGTACTTC. Translation: CASSMLAGGQETQYF.

The chain carries TRBV4-3 and TRBJ2-1; 8 positions match TRBD2. The CDR3 totals 16 residues. Germline loops: CDR1 LGHNA, CDR2 YSLEER. The V gene end was trimmed by 0 bases and the J gene end by 11 bases; junction bases not matched to a gene: 12. The CDR3 protein is CASSQDIRAGGHQQFF. CDR3 coding DNA: TGCGCCAGCAGCCAAGATATCCGGGCGGGAGGTCACCAGCAGTTCTTC.

Remarks on this clonotype: A much larger clone differs from this one at a single base, so this may be a read error. The chain employs TRBV11-3 and TRBJ2-2, with 9 bases matching TRBD1. From germline, CDR1 is SGHNT and CDR2 YENEEA. CDR3 size: 14 residues. CDR3 in amino acids: CASTGQGNTRELFF. The CDR3 DNA reads as TGTGCCAGCACCGGACAGGGGAACACCAGGGAGCTGTTTTTT.

The chain combines TRBV18 with TRBJ2-1; D unclear. V was clipped by 7 bases and J by 4 bases, with 11 bases between them. Germline values: CDR1 KGHSH, CDR2 LQKENI. The CDR3 is 13 residues long. The CDR3 DNA is TGTGCCAGCTATCGACTCTCGTACAATGAGCAGTTCTTC. This sequence encodes CASYRLSYNEQFF.

The chain couples TRBV20-1 to TRBJ1-5; D is uncertain. V dropped 6 bases and J dropped 0 bases, with 15 bases sitting between them. The V gene's germline CDR1 is DFQATT and CDR2 SNEGSKA (reference sequence). The CDR3 spans 15 residues. The CDR3 loop is CSASRLVNSNQPQHF. The CDR3 nucleotides read TGCAGTGCCTCCCGACTAGTTAATAGCAATCAGCCCCAGCATTTT.

The chain combines TRBV7-2 with TRBJ1-1, with D tentatively TRBD1 (6 bases). V was trimmed by 5 bases and J by 6 bases, leaving 19 bases between them. Germline CDR1 is SGHTA and CDR2 is FQGNSA. The CDR3 runs to 15 residues. For the CDR3, the DNA is TGTGCCAGCAGCAACCTTCGCAAGGGGGGGGCTGAAGCTTTCTTT. This encodes CASSNLRKGGAEAFF.

This clonotype came up many times. This chain uses TRBV4-1 with TRBJ2-2; D gene uncertain. Germline V gene lookup returns CDR1 MGHRA and CDR2 YSYEKL. V lost 4 bases and J lost 6, with 12 bases in between. This CDR3 is built from 14 residues. The CDR3 DNA follows: TGCGCCAGCAGCCCGACACAAAACGCCGGGGAGCTGTTTTTT. The encoded protein is CASSPTQNAGELFF.

The chain couples TRBV20-1 to TRBJ1-1, with D unclear. The V end lost 5 bases, the J end lost 2 bases, and 12 bases lay between the germline ends. This CDR3 has 13 residues. Per germline, CDR1 DFQATT and CDR2 SNEGSKA (reference sequence). The CDR3 DNA reads as TGCAGTGCTCACTACTCCAGCAACACTGAAGCTTTCTTT. Translating gives CSAHYSSNTEAFF.

The chain uses TRBV7-2 and TRBJ2-2, with 13 bases aligning to TRBD2. Germline CDR1 is SGHTA and CDR2 is FQGNSA. This CDR3 is 16 amino acids long. Unmatched junction bases numbered 4, after V lost 5 bases and J lost 4 bases. The CDR3 loop is CASSLGLAGRTGELFF. CDR3 coding DNA: TGTGCCAGCAGCCTGGGACTAGCGGGACGCACCGGGGAGCTGTTTTTT.

This clonotype was counted a few times. The chain recombines TRBV18 with TRBJ2-7; 9 positions agree with TRBD2. The CDR3 loop spans 15 amino acids. Germline CDR1 is KGHSH and CDR2 is LQKENI. V lost 4 bases to trimming and J lost 2 bases; unmatched junction nucleotides: 6. CDR3 sequence reads: CASSREAGGPYEQYF. DNA for the CDR3: TGTGCCAGCTCACGCGAAGCGGGGGGCCCCTACGAGCAGTACTTC.

This clonotype was detected a few times. The V and J genes are TRBV5-1 and TRBJ1-3, with 11 bases fitting TRBD1. The CDR3 extends over 17 amino acids. The V gene's germline CDR1 is SGHRS and CDR2 YFSETQ. Trimming removed 4 bases from V and 3 bases from J; junction bases left unmatched: 9. The CDR3 reads CASSPGTGGLNGNTIYF. The DNA for the CDR3 is TGCGCCAGCAGCCCCGGGACAGGGGGGTTAAATGGAAACACCATATATTTT. The full variable domain, completed using reference TRBV5-1 and TRBJ1-3, is KAGVTQTPRYLIKTRGQQVTLSCSPISGHRSVSWYQQTPGQGLQFLFEYFSETQRNKGNFPGRFSGRQFSNSRSEMNVSTLELGDSALYLCASSPGTGGLNGNTIYFGEGSWLTVV.

This clonotype was detected ten times or more. This sequence joins TRBV5-1 and TRBJ2-1; D might be TRBD1 (6 bases). Germline CDR1 SGHRS, CDR2 YFSETQ. With 3 bases removed from V and 5 bases from J, the gap between germline ends came to 18 bases. The CDR3 has 16 residues. The chain's CDR3 is CASSYKQGFRNNEQFF. The CDR3 nucleotides are TGCGCCAGCAGCTACAAACAGGGATTCCGAAACAATGAGCAGTTCTTC.

V gene TRBV20-1 combines with J gene TRBJ1-4; 8 bases match TRBD1. This CDR3 contains 14 residues. The germline CDR1 and CDR2 sequences are DFQATT and SNEGSKA (reference sequence). J lost 5 bases, V lost 1 base, and 3 bases had no gene match. The CDR3: CSARGQGPNEKLFF. CDR3 in DNA: TGCAGTGCTAGAGGACAGGGGCCAAATGAAAAACTGTTTTTT.

This clonotype was detected many times. This chain uses TRBV21-1 with TRBJ2-2; the table names TRBD2, a call not compared with the DNA. TRBV21-1 corresponds to a pseudogene. The CDR3 is made up of 22 amino acids. The CDR3 region has the DNA TGTGCCAGCAGCAAAGGTAGCGGGGGGTACCATCTGCGTCCACTAAACACCGGGGAGCTGTTTTTT. Protein: CASSKGSGGYHLRPLNTGELFF.

The chain is built from TRBV6-2 or TRBV6-3 and TRBJ2-1; 11 bases fit TRBD2. There are 15 residues in the CDR3. Germline lookup yields CDR1 MNHEY and CDR2 SVGEGT. With 7 bases clipped from V and 7 bases from J, the junction kept 9 bases outside the gene matches. CDR3 protein: CASTILAGVRNEQFF. For the CDR3, the DNA is TGTGCCAGCACCATACTAGCGGGAGTTAGAAATGAGCAGTTCTTC.

This clonotype has more than one count but fewer than ten. The chain is built from TRBV11-2 and TRBJ2-1, with 12 nucleotides matching TRBD2. J was trimmed by 5 bases and V by 5 bases; bases with no gene match: 4. Germline V gene lookup returns CDR1 SGHAT and CDR2 FQNNGV. This CDR3 has 15 amino acids. Here the CDR3 DNA reads TGTGCCAGCAGCCCAACTAGCGGGGGGAACAATGAGCAGTTCTTC. It yields the protein CASSPTSGGNNEQFF.

Many counts were recorded for this clonotype. The chain joins TRBV3-1 to TRBJ2-2, with D uncertain. The CDR3 runs 13 residues. Germline V gives CDR1 LGHDT, CDR2 YNNKEL (reference sequence). Trimming removed 1 base at V and 6 bases at J, with 6 bases between. Written as DNA, the CDR3 is TGTGCCAGCAGCCAAGTACTCTCCGGGGAGCTGTTTTTT. Its protein product is CASSQVLSGELFF.

The sample holds a few counts of this clonotype. CDR3 sequence: CASSLLGVADSGYTF. CDR3 bases: TGCGCCAGCAGCTTGTTAGGGGTCGCGGATAGTGGCTACACCTTC. V and J are TRBV5-1 and TRBJ1-2, with a tentative D call TRBD1 (5 bases). Trimming stripped 1 base from V and 7 bases from J, with 17 bases between. The CDR3 has 15 residues. The germline gives CDR1 SGHRS, CDR2 YFSETQ.

The J gene is TRBJ2-3, the V gene TRBV12-3 or TRBV12-4; D uncertain. This CDR3 is 13 amino acids long. With 1 base removed from V and 10 bases from J, the gap between germline ends came to 12 bases. CDR3 DNA sequence: TGTGCCAGCAGTTTAGAAGAAGGGTGGTCGCAGTATTTT. Protein sequence: CASSLEEGWSQYF.